This T cell receptor beta chain was sequenced during a study of early T cells in non-severe SARS-CoV-2 infection. Looking at the study overall: Sequencing of bulk RNA from unsorted whole blood was done, without chain pairing. Study-level points and caveats: The VDJdb matching leaned toward anti-spike CD8 responses and overlooked private and CD4 specificities.

With regard to this clonotype: Antigen specificity is unknown.

Attachment of unique molecular identifiers was made to individual cDNA molecules. TCRdb itself ran the 5' RACE reads through MiXCR, one entry per CDR3 protein. This sample has some 49,000 distinct CDR3 sequences, with about 4% found just once. V shed 4 bases and J 2 bases; nucleotides not matched to a gene: 5. This CDR3 is 15 amino acids long. Germline loops: CDR1 DFQATT, CDR2 SNEGSKA (reference sequence). The clonotype originates from an adult who was a healthcare worker with PCR-confirmed SARS-CoV-2 infection or an uninfected control (not recorded which). The sample was whole blood. The chain couples TRBV20-1 to TRBJ2-3, with TRBD2 identical over 11 bases. As DNA, the CDR3 is TGCAGTGCTATTGGACTAGCGGGTTACACAGATACGCAGTATTTT. Translation: CSAIGLAGYTDTQYF.